The rows below give T cell receptor beta chains drawn from one sample of a study of cytomegalovirus exposure and HLA in healthy donors. Generated by immunoSEQ multiplex PCR, the TCRdb table keeps only in-frame clones and is missing some. This table holds about 150,000 clones, roughly 63% found once. Sample: PBMCs. The source is an older woman in good health and CMV-seropositive. Each CDR3 is given without its conserved first and last residue.

j_gene: TRBJ2-1
v_gene: TRBV9
CDR3aa: AFWTSGNEQF

j_gene: TRBJ2-1
v_gene: TRBV2
CDR3aa: ASSEALGGNNEQF

j_gene: TRBJ2-7
v_gene: TRBV29-1
CDR3aa: SVATGTGGHEQY

j_gene: TRBJ1-6
v_gene: TRBV5-1
CDR3aa: ASSLGQGMPLH

j_gene: TRBJ2-1
v_gene: TRBV10-3
CDR3aa: ATNTGLSYNEQF

j_gene: TRBJ2-5
v_gene: TRBV28
CDR3aa: ASSSTGAGTQY

j_gene: TRBJ1-2
v_gene: TRBV28
CDR3aa: ASSLGLYGYT

j_gene: TRBJ2-2
v_gene: TRBV7-2
CDR3aa: ASSLGTSGYTGELF

j_gene: TRBJ2-2
v_gene: TRBV7-8
CDR3aa: ASSSTAYGELF

j_gene: TRBJ1-2
v_gene: TRBV10-2
CDR3aa: ASSDRNSVYGYT

j_gene: TRBJ1-4
v_gene: TRBV2
CDR3aa: ASSEIRGIEKLF

j_gene: TRBJ2-2
v_gene: TRBV5-1
CDR3aa: ASSWVSGRIGELF

j_gene: TRBJ1-1
v_gene: TRBV5-6
CDR3aa: ASSLLGTGGAAAEAF

j_gene: TRBJ2-7
v_gene: TRBV28
CDR3aa: ASSAHPDEQY

j_gene: TRBJ1-2
v_gene: TRBV15
CDR3aa: ATSRDGGGGGYT

j_gene: TRBJ1-1
v_gene: TRBV5-1
CDR3aa: ASSSWTARGTEAF